This T cell receptor beta chain was observed in a study of CD8 T cell repertoires and HIV-1 epitope variants. Looking at the study overall: Separate wells received one of Twenty-five Gag or Nef variant peptides. Equal numbers of autologous T cell-negative cells presented antigen to enriched T cells.

The germline CDR1 and CDR2 sequences are WNHNN and SYGVQD (reference sequence). The CDR3 contains 14 residues. With 2 bases removed from V and 0 bases from J, the gap between germline ends came to 7 bases. Comments on this clone: What it recognizes is unknown.

Data came from immunoSEQ multiplex PCR; TCRdb stores just in-frame clones and leaves some out. The data show around 4,100 clones, approximately 71% seen once. The V call is TRBV10-1, the J call TRBJ1-1; no definite D call. The sequenced sample was cultured CD8+ T cells derived from PBMCs. The clonotype originates from a male donor with HIV. The CDR3 loop is CASSEGSMNTEAFF. CDR3 DNA: TGCGCCAGCAGTGAGGGCAGTATGAACACTGAAGCTTTCTTT.